The following is a T cell receptor (beta chain) sequence with its context. Per the authors' pipeline: Amplifying reference gene primers gave estimates of nucleated cell counts. Using immunoSEQ multiplex PCR, the repertoire was profiled, and TCRdb retains in-frame clones only, with some absent. V, J and clone size are those of that table, while D and trimming were read from the DNA. The sample holds over 200,000 clones; 82% are singletons and the top ten take roughly 12%. This CDR3 spans 15 amino acids. The germline CDR1 and CDR2 sequences are MNHNS and SASEGT. V shed 2 bases, J shed 7 bases, and the junction held 9 bases outside the gene matches. The data were obtained in a study of blood T cell repertoires in COVID-19. Study summary: The United States, Italy and Spain provided the acute and convalescent COVID-19 samples. T cells, B-cell-depleted T cells, or PBMCs provided the cDNA or gDNA that served as material.

This clonotype originated in a woman aged 40 to 50 with acute or convalescent COVID-19. This rearrangement joins TRBV6-1 to TRBJ1-1, with 8 positions matching TRBD1. Sequenced: peripheral blood. In DNA form, the CDR3 reads TGTGCCAGCAGTGAACGGGCACAAGGGACAGGTGAAGCTTTCTTT. This encodes CASSERAQGTGEAFF.